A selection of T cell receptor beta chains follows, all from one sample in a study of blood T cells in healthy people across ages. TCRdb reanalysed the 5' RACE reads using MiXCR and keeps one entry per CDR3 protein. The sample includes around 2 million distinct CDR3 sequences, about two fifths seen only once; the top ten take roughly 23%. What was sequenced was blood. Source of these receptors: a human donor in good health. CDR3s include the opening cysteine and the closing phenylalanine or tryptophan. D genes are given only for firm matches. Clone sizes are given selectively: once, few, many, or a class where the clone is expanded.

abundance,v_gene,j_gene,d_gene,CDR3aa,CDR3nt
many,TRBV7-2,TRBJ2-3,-,CASSPPPADTQYF,TGTGCCAGCAGCCCCCCCCCGGCAGATACGCAGTATTTT
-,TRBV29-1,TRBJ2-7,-,CSVVASYEQYF,TGCAGCGTTGTGGCATCCTACGAGCAGTACTTC
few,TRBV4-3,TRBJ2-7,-,CASSRDRDKGVIEQYF,TGCGCCAGCAGCCGGGACCGGGACAAGGGGGTCATCGAGCAGTACTTC
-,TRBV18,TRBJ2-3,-,CVSSPRASTDTQYF,TGTGTCAGCTCACCACGTGCCAGCACAGATACGCAGTATTTT
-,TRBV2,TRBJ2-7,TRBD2,CASSDPGTSGGSFYEQYF,TGTGCCAGCAGTGACCCCGGGACTAGCGGGGGAAGTTTCTACGAGCAGTACTTC
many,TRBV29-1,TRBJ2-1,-,CSGGGGYEQFF,TGCAGCGGTGGGGGGGGCTATGAGCAGTTCTTC
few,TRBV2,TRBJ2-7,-,CASTFRELSYEQYF,TGTGCCAGCACCTTTCGCGAGCTTTCCTACGAGCAGTACTTC
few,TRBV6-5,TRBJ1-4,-,CASSYSSGVSEKLFF,TGTGCCAGCAGTTACTCGTCAGGGGTTAGTGAAAAACTGTTTTTT
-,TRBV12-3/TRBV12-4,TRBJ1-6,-,CASSLRDAWYSPLHF,TGTGCCAGCAGTTTGCGGGACGCGTGGTATTCACCCCTCCACTTT
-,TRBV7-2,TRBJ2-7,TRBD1,CASSLDRTGKNEQYF,TGTGCCAGCAGCTTGGATAGGACAGGGAAGAACGAGCAGTACTTC
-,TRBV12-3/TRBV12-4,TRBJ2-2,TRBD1,CASSPGTGLIIGELFF,TGTGCCAGCAGTCCCGGGACAGGGCTTATTATCGGGGAGCTGTTTTTT
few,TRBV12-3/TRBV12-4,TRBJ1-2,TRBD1,CASSGRQGKTPYGYTF,TGTGCCAGCAGTGGCCGACAGGGGAAGACCCCTTATGGCTACACCTTC
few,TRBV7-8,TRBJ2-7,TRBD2,CASSTRGLAGGISYEQYF,TGTGCCAGCAGCACCCGTGGACTAGCGGGGGGGATCTCCTACGAGCAGTACTTC
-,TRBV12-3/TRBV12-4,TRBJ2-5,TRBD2,CASSQLKAGGGETQYF,TGTGCCAGCAGTCAACTTAAAGCGGGGGGAGGAGAGACCCAGTACTTC
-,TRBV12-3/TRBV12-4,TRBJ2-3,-,CASSLVEADVQYF,TGTGCCAGCAGTTTAGTGGAGGCAGATGTGCAGTATTTT
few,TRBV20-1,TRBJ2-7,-,CSAWGLSYEQYF,TGCAGTGCTTGGGGTCTCTCCTACGAGCAGTACTTC
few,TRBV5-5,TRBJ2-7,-,CASTLGHTFYEQYF,TGTGCCAGCACCCTTGGTCACACTTTCTACGAGCAGTACTTC
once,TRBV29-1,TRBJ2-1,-,CSSDIQTYNEQFF,TGCAGCTCGGATATTCAGACTTACAATGAGCAGTTCTTC
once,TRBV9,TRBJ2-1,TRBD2,CASSVAGGQFKQFF,TGTGCCAGCAGCGTAGCGGGGGGGCAATTTAAGCAGTTCTTC
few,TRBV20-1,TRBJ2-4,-,CSARDGESKNIQYF,TGCAGTGCTAGAGACGGGGAATCCAAAAACATTCAGTACTTC
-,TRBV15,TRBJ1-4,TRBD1,CATSPDRSTEKLFF,TGTGCCACCAGCCCGGACAGGTCTACTGAAAAACTGTTTTTT
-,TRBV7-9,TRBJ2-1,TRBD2,CASSRPGLAGGSSYNEQFF,TGTGCCAGCAGCCGACCCGGACTAGCGGGGGGTTCCTCCTACAATGAGCAGTTCTTC
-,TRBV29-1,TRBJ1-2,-,CSVFPTRGSDYGYTF,TGCAGCGTTTTTCCAACCCGGGGGTCGGACTATGGCTACACCTTC
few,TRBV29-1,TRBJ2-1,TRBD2,CSAVGWTSGVFSYNEQFF,TGCAGCGCGGTGGGGTGGACTAGCGGGGTTTTCTCCTACAATGAGCAGTTCTTC
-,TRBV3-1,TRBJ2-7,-,CASSQGWASRTKYF,TGTGCCAGCAGCCAAGGCTGGGCCAGTCGAACGAAGTACTTC
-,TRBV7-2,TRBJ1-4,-,CASNPGTGLGKLFF,TGTGCCAGCAACCCGGGAACGGGTTTAGGAAAACTGTTTTTT
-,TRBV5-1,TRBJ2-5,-,CASKPDKGLETQYF,TGCGCCAGCAAACCCGACAAGGGTCTAGAGACCCAGTACTTC
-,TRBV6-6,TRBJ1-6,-,CASSYSGGDNSPPHF,TGTGCCAGCAGTTACTCAGGGGGGGATAATTCACCCCCCCACTTT
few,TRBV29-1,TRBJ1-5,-,CSVGGGRNQPQHF,TGCAGCGTTGGGGGGGGACGTAATCAGCCCCAGCATTTT
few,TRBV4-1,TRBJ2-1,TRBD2,CASSQAVAGGLNEQFF,TGCGCCAGCAGCCAAGCGGTAGCGGGGGGGCTCAATGAGCAGTTCTTC
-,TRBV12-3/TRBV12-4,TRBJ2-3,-,CASTLVYNRDKFYSTDTQYF,TGTGCCAGCACCCTTGTTTATAACCGGGACAAATTTTATAGCACAGATACGCAGTATTTT
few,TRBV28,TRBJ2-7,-,CASTARPGAYEQYF,TGTGCCAGCACCGCACGACCGGGGGCCTACGAGCAGTACTTC